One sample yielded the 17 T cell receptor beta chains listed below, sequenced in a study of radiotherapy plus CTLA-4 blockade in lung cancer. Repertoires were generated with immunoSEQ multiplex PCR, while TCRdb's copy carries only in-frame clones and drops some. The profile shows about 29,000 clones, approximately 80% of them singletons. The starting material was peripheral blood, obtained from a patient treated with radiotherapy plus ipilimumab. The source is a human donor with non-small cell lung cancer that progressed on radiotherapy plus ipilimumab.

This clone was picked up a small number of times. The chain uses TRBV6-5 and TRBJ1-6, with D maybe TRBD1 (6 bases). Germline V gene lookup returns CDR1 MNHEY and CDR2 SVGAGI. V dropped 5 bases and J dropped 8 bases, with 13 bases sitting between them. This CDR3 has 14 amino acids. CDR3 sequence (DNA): TGTGCCAGCAGTATACAGGGATTGTATTCACCCCTCCACTTT. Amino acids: CASSIQGLYSPLHF.

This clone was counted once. The CDR3 is CASSPKRDTQYF. The CDR3 coding sequence is TGTGCCAGCAGTCCTAAACGGGATACGCAGTATTTT. This chain connects TRBV7-9 to TRBJ2-3; D call uncertain. Germline values: CDR1 SEHNR, CDR2 FQNEAQ (reference sequence). The CDR3 totals 12 residues. Trimming removed 6 bases at V and 6 bases at J, with 10 bases between.

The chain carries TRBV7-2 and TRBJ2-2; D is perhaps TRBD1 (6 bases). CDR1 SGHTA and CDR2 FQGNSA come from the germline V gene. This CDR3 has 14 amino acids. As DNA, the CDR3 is TGTGCAGATACTACAGGGTCACGCACCGGGGAGCTGTTTTTT. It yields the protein CADTTGSRTGELFF.

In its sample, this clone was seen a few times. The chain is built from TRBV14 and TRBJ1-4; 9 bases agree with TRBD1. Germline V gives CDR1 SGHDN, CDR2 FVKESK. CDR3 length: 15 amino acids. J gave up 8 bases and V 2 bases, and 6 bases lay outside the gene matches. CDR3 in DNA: TGTGCCAGCAGCCAAAAACAGGGGGCAGGGGAAAAACTGTTTTTT. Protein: CASSQKQGAGEKLFF.

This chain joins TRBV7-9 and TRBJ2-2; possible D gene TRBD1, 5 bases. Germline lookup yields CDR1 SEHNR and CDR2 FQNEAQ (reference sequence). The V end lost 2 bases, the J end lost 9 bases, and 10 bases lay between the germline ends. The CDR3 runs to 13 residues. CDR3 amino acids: CASSLSQGRELFF. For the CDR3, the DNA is TGTGCCAGCAGCTTATCGCAGGGCAGGGAGCTGTTTTTT.

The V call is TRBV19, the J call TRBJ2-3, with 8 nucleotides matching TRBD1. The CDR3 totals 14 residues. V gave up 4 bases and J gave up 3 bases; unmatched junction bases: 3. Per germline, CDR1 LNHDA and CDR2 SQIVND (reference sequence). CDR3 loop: CASSTRQGTDTQYF. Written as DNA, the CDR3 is TGTGCCAGTAGTACCCGACAGGGGACAGATACGCAGTATTTT. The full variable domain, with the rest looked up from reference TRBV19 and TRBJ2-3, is DGGITQSPKYLFRKEGQNVTLSCEQNLNHDAMYWYRQDPGQGLRLIYYSQIVNDFQKGDIAEGYSVSREKKESFPLTVTSAQKNPTAFYLCASSTRQGTDTQYFGPGTRLTVL.

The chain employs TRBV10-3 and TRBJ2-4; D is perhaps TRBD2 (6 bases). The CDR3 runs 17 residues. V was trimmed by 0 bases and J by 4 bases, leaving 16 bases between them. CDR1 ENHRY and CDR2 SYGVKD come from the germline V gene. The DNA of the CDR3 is TGTGCCATCAGTGAGTCTGGAGGCGGGGACTCAAAAAACATTCAGTACTTC. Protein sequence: CAISESGGGDSKNIQYF.

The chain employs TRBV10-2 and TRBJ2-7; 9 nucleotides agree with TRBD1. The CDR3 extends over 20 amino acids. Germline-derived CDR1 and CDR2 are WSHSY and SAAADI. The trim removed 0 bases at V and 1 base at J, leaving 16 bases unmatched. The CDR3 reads CASSESLLQGARRPSYEQYF. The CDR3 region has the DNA TGCGCCAGCAGTGAGTCGCTGTTACAGGGGGCAAGGCGTCCTTCCTACGAGCAGTACTTC.

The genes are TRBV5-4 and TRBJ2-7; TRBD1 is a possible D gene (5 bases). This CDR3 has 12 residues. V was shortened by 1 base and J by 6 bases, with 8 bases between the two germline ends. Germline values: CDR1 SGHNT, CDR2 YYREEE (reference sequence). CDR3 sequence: CASSLQGSEQYF. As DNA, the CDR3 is TGTGCCAGCAGCTTGCAGGGTTCCGAGCAGTACTTC.

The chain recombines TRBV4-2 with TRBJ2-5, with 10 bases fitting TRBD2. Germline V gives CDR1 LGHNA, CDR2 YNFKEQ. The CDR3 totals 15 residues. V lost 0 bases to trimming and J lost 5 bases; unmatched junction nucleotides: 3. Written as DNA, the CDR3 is TGTGCCAGCAGCCAAGACCCTAGCGGGGGCGAGACCCAGTACTTC. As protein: CASSQDPSGGETQYF.

The CDR3 here is CASSLGQGVIDTQYF. In DNA form, the CDR3 reads TGCGCCAGCAGCTTGGGACAGGGGGTGATAGATACGCAGTATTTT. The rearrangement links TRBV5-1 to TRBJ2-3, with TRBD1 matching over 9 bases. The V and J ends lost 0 bases and 5 bases, in that order; junction bases with no gene match: 4. In germline, CDR1 is SGHRS, CDR2 YFSETQ. CDR3 size: 15 residues.

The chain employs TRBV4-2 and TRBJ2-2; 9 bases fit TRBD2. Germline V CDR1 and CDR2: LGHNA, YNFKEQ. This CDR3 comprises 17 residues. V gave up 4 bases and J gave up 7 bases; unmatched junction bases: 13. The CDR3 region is CASSRGSAGGWDGELFF. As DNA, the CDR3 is TGTGCCAGCAGCCGAGGTTCCGCGGGGGGGTGGGACGGGGAGCTGTTTTTT.

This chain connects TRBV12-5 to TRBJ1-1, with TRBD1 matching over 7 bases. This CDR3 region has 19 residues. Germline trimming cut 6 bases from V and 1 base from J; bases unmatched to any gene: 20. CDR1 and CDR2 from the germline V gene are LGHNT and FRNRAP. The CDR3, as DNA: TGTGCTAGTGGCATGGTTTGGGGGCAGGGGGTAAGGGGGAACACTGAAGCTTTCTTT. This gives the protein CASGMVWGQGVRGNTEAFF.

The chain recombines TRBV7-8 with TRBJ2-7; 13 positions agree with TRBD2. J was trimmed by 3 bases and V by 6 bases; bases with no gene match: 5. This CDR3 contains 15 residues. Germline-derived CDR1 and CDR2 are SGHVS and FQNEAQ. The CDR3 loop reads CASSQTSGGVYEQYF. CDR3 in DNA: TGTGCCAGCAGTCAAACTAGCGGGGGGGTCTACGAGCAGTACTTC.

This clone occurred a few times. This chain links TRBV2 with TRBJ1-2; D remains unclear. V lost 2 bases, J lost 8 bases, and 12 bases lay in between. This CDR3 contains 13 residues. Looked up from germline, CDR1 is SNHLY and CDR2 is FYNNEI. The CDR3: CASSEHEGAGYTF. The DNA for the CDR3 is TGTGCCAGCAGTGAACACGAGGGCGCGGGCTACACCTTC. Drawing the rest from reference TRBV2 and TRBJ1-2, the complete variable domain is EPEVTQTPSHQVTQMGQEVILRCVPISNHLYFYWYRQILGQKVEFLVSFYNNEISEKSEIFDDQFSVERPDGSNFTLKIRSTKLEDSAMYFCASSEHEGAGYTFGSGTRLTVV.

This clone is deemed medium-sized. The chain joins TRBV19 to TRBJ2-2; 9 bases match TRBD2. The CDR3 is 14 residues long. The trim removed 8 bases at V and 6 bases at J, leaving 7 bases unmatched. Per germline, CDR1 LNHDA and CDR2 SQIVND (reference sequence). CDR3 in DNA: TGTGCCAGTCGCGCTAGCGGGGTAGCCGGGGAGCTGTTTTTT. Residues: CASRASGVAGELFF.

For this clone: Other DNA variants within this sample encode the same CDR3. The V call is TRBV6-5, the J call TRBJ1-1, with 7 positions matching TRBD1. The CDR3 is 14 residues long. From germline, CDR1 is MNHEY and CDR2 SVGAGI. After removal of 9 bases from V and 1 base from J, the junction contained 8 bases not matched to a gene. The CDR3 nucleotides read TGTGCCAGTATGACAGGGCTAGAGAACACTGAAGCTTTCTTT. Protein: CASMTGLENTEAFF.